This T cell receptor (beta chain) originates from a study of T cells in Graves' hyperthyroidism and ophthalmopathy. Findings and limits, study-wide: Ophthalmopathy cases were set apart from stable hyperthyroidism by a 13 V-J model.

Regions amplified from RNA transcripts were the TCR beta CDR3 regions. The HTBI primer set served for first-round RT-PCR of the TCR CDR3. TCRdb called the multiplex PCR reads again in MiXCR, with one record for every CDR3 protein. The sample has 370,000 or so distinct CDR3 sequences; roughly 14% are singletons. There are a few counts of this clonotype. No antigen is known for it. PBMCs were sourced from less than 12 ml fresh peripheral blood. This receptor was obtained from a man aged 30 to 39 with Graves' hyperthyroidism that later progressed to Graves' ophthalmopathy. Sequencing was performed on blood.

The CDR3 DNA sequence: TGCAGCGAGGGACAGAACCAAGAGACCCAGTACTTC. It codes for CSEGQNQETQYF. The chain employs TRBV20-1 and TRBJ2-5; the match to TRBD1 covers 7 bases. There are 12 residues in the CDR3. Germline V CDR1 and CDR2: DFQATT, SNEGSKA (reference sequence).